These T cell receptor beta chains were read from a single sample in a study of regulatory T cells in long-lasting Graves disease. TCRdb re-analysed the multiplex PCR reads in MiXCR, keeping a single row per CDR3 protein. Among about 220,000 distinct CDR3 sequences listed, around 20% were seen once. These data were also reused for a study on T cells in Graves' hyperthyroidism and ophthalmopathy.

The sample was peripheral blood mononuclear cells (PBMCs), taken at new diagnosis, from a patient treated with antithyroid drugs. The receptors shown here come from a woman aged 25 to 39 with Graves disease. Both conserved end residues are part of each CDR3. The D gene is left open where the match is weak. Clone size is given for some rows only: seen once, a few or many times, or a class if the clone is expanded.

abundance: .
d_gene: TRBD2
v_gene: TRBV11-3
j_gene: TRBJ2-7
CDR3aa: CASREAGGREQYF
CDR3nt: TGTGCCAGCAGGGAGGCGGGAGGACGTGAGCAGTACTTC

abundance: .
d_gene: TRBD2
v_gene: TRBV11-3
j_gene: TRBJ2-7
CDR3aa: CASSAGTSGRYEQYF
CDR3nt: TGTGCCAGCAGCGCTGGGACTAGCGGGAGATACGAGCAGTACTTC

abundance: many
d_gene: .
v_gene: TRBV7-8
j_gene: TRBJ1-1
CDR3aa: CASSATRLSNTEAFF
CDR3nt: TGTGCCAGCAGCGCGACCCGCCTTTCGAACACTGAAGCTTTCTTT

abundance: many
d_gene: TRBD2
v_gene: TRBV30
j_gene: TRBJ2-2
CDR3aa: CARRTSGRMGGELFF
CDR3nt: TGTGCCAGGAGGACTAGCGGGAGAATGGGCGGGGAGCTGTTTTTT

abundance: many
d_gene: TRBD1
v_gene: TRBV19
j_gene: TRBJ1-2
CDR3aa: CASSVTDRGYLNYGYTF
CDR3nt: TGTGCCAGTAGTGTCACGGACAGGGGATACCTCAACTATGGCTACACCTTC

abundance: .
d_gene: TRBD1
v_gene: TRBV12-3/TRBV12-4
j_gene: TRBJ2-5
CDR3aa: CASSSQGALETQYF
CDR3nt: TGTGCCAGCAGTTCACAGGGGGCGCTTGAGACCCAGTACTTC

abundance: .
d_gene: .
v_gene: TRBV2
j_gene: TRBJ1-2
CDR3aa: CASRWEGGNYGYTF
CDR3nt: TGTGCCAGCAGGTGGGAAGGGGGAAACTATGGCTACACCTTC

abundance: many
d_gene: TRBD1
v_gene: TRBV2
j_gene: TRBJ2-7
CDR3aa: CASNLGQGDEQYF
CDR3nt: TGTGCCAGCAACCTAGGACAGGGGGACGAGCAGTACTTC

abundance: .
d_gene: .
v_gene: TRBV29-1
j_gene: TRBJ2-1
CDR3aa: CSVVFSYNEQFF
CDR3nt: TGCAGCGTTGTCTTCTCCTACAATGAGCAGTTCTTC

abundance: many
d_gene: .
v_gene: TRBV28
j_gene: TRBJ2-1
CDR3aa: CASSATGNNEQFF
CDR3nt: TGTGCCAGCAGTGCTACAGGGAACAATGAGCAGTTCTTC

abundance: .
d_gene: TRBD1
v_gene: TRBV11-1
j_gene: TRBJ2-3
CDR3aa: CASSFEVDRASTDTQYF
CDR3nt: TGTGCCAGCAGCTTTGAGGTGGACAGGGCGTCCACAGATACGCAGTATTTT

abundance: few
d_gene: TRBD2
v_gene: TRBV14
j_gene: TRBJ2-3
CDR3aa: CASSPIAGGQTDTQYF
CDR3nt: TGTGCCAGCAGTCCAATAGCGGGGGGGCAGACAGATACGCAGTATTTT

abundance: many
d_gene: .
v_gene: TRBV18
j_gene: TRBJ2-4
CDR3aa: CASSPPGNIQYF
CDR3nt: TGTGCCAGCTCACCACCCGGAAACATTCAGTACTTC

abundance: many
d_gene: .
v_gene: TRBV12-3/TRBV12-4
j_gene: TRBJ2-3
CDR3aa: CASKASGYSTDTQYF
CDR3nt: TGTGCCAGCAAGGCTTCGGGTTACAGCACAGATACGCAGTATTTT

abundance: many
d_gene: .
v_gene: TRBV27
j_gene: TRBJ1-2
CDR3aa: CASSLSATNVGGYTF
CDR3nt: TGTGCCAGCAGTTTATCTGCAACCAACGTCGGTGGCTACACCTTC

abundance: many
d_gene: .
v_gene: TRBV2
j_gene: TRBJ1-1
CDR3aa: CASSAGSQTEAFF
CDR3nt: TGTGCCAGCAGTGCGGGAAGCCAAACCGAAGCTTTCTTT

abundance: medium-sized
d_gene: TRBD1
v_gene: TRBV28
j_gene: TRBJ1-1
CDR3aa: CASSYPGQDLLMNTEAFF
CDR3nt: TGTGCCAGCAGTTATCCGGGACAGGATCTCCTCATGAACACTGAAGCTTTCTTT

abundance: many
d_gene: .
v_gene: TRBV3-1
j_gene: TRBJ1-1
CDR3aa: CASSPSPLYTEAFF
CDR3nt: TGTGCCAGCAGCCCGTCCCCCCTTTACACTGAAGCTTTCTTT

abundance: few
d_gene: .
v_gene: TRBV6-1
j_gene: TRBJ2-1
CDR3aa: CASSESVSSYNEQFF
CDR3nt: TGTGCCAGCAGCGAAAGCGTAAGCTCCTACAATGAGCAGTTCTTC

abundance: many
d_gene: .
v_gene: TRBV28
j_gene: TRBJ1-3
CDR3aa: CASRGSDGIAGNTIYF
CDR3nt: TGTGCCAGCAGGGGCAGTGATGGGATAGCGGGAAACACCATATATTTT

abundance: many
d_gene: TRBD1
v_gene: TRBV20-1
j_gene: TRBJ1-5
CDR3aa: CSAKGQGGSNQPQHF
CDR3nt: TGCAGTGCTAAAGGACAGGGAGGGAGCAATCAGCCCCAGCATTTT

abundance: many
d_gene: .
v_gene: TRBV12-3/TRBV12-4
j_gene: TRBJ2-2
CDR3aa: CASSIGHNTGELFF
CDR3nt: TGTGCCAGCAGTATAGGACACAACACCGGGGAGCTGTTTTTT

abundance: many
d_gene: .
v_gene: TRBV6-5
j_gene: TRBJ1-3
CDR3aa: CASSLVGSSGNTIYF
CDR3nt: TGTGCCAGCAGTTTAGTGGGGTCCTCTGGAAACACCATATATTTT

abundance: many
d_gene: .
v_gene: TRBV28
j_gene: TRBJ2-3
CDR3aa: CASTAGDHGSTDTQYF
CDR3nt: TGTGCCAGCACCGCCGGGGACCACGGGAGCACAGATACGCAGTATTTT

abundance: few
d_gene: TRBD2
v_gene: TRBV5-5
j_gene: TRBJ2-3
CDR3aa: CASSRLAGGSDTQYF
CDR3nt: TGTGCCAGCAGCCGTCTAGCGGGAGGGTCAGATACGCAGTATTTT

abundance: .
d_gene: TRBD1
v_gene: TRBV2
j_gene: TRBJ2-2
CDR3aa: CASSETGAGELFF
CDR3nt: TGTGCCAGCAGTGAAACAGGGGCCGGGGAGCTGTTTTTT

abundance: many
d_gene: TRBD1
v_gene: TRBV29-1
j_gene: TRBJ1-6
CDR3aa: CSVRGTENSPLHF
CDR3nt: TGCAGCGTTCGGGGGACAGAGAATTCACCCCTCCACTTT

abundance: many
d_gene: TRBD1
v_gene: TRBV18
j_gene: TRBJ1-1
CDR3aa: CASSVTGDYTEAFF
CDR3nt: TGTGCCAGCTCAGTCACAGGGGATTACACTGAAGCTTTCTTT

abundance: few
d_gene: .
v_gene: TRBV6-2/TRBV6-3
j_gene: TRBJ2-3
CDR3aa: CASSYSGLPPDTQYF
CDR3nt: TGTGCCAGCAGTTACTCGGGGCTCCCCCCAGATACGCAGTATTTT

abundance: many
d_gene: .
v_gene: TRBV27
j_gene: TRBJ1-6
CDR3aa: CASRGDTSSYNSPLHF
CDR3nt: TGTGCCAGCAGGGGAGACACTAGCTCCTATAATTCACCCCTCCACTTT

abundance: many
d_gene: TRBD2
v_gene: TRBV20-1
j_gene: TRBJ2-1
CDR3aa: CSARPGGAPDEQFF
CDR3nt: TGCAGTGCCAGACCCGGGGGGGCCCCCGATGAGCAGTTCTTC

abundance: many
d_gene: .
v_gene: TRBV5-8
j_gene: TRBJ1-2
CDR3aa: CASSLPDVWAELYGYTF
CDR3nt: TGTGCCAGCAGCTTGCCGGACGTGTGGGCAGAGCTCTATGGCTACACCTTC

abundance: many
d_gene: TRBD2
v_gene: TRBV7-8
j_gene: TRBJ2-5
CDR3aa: CASSTYSGGTQETQYF
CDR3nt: TGTGCCAGCAGCACCTATAGCGGGGGAACTCAAGAGACCCAGTACTTC

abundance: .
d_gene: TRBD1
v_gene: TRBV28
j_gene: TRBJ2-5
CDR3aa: CASSFPGTGAQETQYF
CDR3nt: TGTGCCAGCAGTTTCCCCGGGACAGGGGCCCAAGAGACCCAGTACTTC

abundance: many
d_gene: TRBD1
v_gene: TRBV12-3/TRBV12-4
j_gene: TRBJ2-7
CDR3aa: CASSQGQGVSSEQYF
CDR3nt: TGTGCCAGCAGCCAGGGACAGGGGGTTTCCAGCGAGCAGTACTTC

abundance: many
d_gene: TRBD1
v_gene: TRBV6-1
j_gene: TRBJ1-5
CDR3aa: CASSISTGAGNQPQHF
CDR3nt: TGTGCCAGCAGCATCTCGACAGGGGCGGGCAATCAGCCCCAGCATTTT

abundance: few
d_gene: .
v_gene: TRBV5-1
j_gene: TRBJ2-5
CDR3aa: CASSHRAQETQYF
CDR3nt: TGCGCCAGCAGTCACAGGGCCCAAGAGACCCAGTACTTC

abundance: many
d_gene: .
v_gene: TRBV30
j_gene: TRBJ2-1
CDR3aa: CACLGMYNEQFF
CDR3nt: TGTGCCTGTCTCGGGATGTACAATGAGCAGTTCTTC

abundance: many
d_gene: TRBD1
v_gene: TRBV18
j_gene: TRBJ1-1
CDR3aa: CASSLSRGFDTEAFF
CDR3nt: TGTGCCAGCTCACTCTCCAGGGGGTTTGACACTGAAGCTTTCTTT

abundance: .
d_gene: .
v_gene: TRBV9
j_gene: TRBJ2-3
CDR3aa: CASSVDGITDTQYF
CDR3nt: TGTGCCAGCAGCGTAGACGGGATCACAGATACGCAGTATTTT

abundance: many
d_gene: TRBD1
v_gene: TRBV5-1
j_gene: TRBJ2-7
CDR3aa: CASSRETGTGVGEQYF
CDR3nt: TGCGCCAGCAGCCGAGAAACCGGGACAGGGGTCGGAGAGCAGTACTTC

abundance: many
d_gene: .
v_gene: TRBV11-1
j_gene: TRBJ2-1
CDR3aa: CASSLGRGAGPTSSEQFF
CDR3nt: TGTGCCAGCAGCTTAGGCCGAGGGGCAGGGCCCACTAGCAGTGAGCAGTTCTTC

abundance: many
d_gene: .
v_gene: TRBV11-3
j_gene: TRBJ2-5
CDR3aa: CASAVPPETQYF
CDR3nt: TGTGCCAGCGCCGTGCCCCCGGAGACCCAGTACTTC

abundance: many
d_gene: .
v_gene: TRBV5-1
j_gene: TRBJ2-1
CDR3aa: CASSGGNEQFF
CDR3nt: TGCGCCAGCAGCGGGGGTAATGAGCAGTTCTTC

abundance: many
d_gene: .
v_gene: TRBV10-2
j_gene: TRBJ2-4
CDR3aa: CASSGSALIQYF
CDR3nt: TGCGCCAGCAGTGGCTCGGCCCTTATTCAGTACTTC

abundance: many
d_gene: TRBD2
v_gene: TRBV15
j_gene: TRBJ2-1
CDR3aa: CATSRDHGTSGREYNEQFF
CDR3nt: TGTGCCACCAGCAGAGATCACGGGACTAGCGGGAGGGAATACAATGAGCAGTTCTTC

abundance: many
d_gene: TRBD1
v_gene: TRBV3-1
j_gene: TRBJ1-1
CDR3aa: CASSLLTGDTEAFF
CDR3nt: TGTGCCAGCAGCCTCCTTACAGGGGACACTGAAGCTTTCTTT

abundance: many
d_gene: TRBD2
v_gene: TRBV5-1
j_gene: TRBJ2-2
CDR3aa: CASRRTSGSGGGELFF
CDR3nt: TGCGCCAGCAGACGGACTAGCGGGAGTGGTGGCGGGGAGCTGTTTTTT

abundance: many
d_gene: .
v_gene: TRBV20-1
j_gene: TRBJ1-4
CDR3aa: CSAEIGGRLANEKLFF
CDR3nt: TGCAGTGCTGAGATCGGGGGCCGTCTGGCTAATGAAAAACTGTTTTTT

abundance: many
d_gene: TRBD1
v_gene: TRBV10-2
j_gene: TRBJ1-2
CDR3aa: CASSNPFLRQGDGYTF
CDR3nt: TGCGCCAGCAGCAACCCATTTCTGCGACAGGGCGATGGCTACACCTTC

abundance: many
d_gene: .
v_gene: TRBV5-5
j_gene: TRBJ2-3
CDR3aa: CASSLGASSTDTQYF
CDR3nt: TGTGCCAGCAGCCTGGGGGCGTCTAGCACAGATACGCAGTATTTT

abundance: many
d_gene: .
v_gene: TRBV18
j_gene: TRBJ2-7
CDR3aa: CASSLRSTISYEQYF
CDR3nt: TGTGCCAGCTCACTTAGATCGACTATCTCCTACGAGCAGTACTTC

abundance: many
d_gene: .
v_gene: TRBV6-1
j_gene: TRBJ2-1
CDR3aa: CASSPAGPLNYNEQFF
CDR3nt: TGTGCCAGCAGTCCAGCCGGGCCACTAAACTACAATGAGCAGTTCTTC

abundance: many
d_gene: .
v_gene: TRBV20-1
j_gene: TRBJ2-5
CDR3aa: CSALWGIQETQYF
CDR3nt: TGCAGTGCTCTGTGGGGGATCCAAGAGACCCAGTACTTC

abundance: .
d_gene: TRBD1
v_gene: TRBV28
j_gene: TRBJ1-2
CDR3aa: CASSLPGTGNYGYTF
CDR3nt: TGTGCCAGCAGTTTACCCGGGACAGGCAACTATGGCTACACCTTC

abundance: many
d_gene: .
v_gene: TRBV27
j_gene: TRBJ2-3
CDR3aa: CASSPKGGARDTQYF
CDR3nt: TGTGCCAGCAGTCCCAAAGGGGGGGCAAGAGATACGCAGTATTTT

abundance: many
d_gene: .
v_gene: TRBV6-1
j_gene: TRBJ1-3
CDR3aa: CASSEARGYSGNTIYF
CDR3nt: TGTGCCAGCAGTGAAGCGCGGGGGTACTCTGGAAACACCATATATTTT

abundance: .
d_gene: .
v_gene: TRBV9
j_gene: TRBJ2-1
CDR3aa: CASSVGRGFANEQFF
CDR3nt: TGTGCCAGCAGCGTAGGTAGGGGGTTTGCCAATGAGCAGTTCTTC

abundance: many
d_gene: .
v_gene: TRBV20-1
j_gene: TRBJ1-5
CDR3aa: CSAIQGLRNQPQHF
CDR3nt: TGCAGTGCTATACAGGGCCTCCGCAATCAGCCCCAGCATTTT